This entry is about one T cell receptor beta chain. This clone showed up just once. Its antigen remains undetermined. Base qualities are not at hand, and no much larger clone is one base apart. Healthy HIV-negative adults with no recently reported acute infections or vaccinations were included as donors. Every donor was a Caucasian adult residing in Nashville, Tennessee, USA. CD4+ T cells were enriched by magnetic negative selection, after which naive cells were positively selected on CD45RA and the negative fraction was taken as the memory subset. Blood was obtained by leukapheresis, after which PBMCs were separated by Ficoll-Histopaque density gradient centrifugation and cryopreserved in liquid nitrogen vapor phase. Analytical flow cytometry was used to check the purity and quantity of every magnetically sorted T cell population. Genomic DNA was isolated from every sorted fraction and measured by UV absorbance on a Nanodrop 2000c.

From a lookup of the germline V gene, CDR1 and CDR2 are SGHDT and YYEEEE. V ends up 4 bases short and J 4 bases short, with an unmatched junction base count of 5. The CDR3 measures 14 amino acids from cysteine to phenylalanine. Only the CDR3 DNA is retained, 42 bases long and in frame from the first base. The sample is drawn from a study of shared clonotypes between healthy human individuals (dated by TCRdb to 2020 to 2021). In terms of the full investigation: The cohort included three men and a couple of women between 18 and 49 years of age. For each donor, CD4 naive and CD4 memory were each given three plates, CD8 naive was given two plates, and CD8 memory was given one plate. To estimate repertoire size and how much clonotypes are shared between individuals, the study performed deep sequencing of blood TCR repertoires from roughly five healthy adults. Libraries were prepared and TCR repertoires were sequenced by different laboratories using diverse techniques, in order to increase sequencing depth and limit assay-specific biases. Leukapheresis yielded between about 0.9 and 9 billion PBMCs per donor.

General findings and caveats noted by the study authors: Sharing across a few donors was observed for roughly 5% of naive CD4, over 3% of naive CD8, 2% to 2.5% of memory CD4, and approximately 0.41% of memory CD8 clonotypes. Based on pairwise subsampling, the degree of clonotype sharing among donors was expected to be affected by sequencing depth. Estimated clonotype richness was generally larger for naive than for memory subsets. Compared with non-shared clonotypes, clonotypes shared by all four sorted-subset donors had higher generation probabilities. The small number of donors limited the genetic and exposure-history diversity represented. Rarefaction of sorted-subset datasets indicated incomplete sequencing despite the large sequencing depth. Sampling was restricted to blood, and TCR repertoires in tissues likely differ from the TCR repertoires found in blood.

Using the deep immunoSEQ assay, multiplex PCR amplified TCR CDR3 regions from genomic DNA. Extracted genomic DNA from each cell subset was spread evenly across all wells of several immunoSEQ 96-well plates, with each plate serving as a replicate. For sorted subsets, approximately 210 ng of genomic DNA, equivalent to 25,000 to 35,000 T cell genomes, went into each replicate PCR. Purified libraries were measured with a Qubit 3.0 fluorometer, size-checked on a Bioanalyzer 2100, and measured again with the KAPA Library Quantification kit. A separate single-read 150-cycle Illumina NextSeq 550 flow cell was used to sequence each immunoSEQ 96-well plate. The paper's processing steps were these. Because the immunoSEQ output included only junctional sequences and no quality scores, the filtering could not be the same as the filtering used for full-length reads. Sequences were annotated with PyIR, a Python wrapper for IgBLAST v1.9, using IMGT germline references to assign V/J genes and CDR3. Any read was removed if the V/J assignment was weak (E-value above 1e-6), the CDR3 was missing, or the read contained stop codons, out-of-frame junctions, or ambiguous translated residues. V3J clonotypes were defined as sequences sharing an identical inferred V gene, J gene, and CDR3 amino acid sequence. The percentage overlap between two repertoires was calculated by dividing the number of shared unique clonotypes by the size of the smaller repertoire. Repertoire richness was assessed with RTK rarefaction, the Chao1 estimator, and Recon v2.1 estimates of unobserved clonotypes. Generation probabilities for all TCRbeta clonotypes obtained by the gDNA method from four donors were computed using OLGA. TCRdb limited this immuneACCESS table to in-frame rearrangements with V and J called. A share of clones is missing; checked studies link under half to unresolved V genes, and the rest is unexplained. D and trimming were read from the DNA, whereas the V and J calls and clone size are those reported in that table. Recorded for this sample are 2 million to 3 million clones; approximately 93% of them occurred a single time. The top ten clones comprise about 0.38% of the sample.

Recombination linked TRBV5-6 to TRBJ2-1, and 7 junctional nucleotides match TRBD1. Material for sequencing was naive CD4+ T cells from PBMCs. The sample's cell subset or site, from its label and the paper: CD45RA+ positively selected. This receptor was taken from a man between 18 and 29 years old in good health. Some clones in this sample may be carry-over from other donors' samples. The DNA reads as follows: TGTGCCAGCAGCCGGTACAGGGGTTACAATGAGCAGTTCTTC. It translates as CASSRYRGYNEQFF.